This TCR beta chain was documented in a study of CD8 T cells in Susac syndrome. Study results and caveats: Individuals included in the TCR sequencing and HLA analysis were acknowledged by the study to be relatively few in number.

About 0.5 to 1 ug RNA was reverse transcribed with random hexamers. One entry per CDR3 protein, called by TCRdb with MiXCR from the immunoSEQ multiplex PCR reads. Of 150,000 to 200,000 distinct CDR3 sequences detected, approximately 93% appear once; the ten largest clones hold 0.075% to 0.095%. The authors carried out high-throughput sequencing of TCR beta. They applied it to CD8+ and CD4+ T cells obtained from blood. The TEMRA cells underwent FACS enrichment, while the CD8+ and CD4+ T cells underwent negative isolation. This clonotype was seen just once. Antigen: not known. The sequencing input was CD4+ T cells from PBMCs. The origin of this receptor is a human donor with multiple sclerosis.

The CDR3 here is CAWSGQGPQPQHF. The CDR3 DNA reads TGTGCCTGGAGTGGACAGGGACCTCAGCCCCAGCATTTT. The chain is built from TRBV30 and TRBJ1-5, with 7 bases identical to TRBD1. The CDR3 covers 13 residues. Germline CDR1 is GTSNPN and CDR2 is SVGIG (reference sequence). V lost 1 base, J lost 6 bases, and 3 bases stayed unmatched.